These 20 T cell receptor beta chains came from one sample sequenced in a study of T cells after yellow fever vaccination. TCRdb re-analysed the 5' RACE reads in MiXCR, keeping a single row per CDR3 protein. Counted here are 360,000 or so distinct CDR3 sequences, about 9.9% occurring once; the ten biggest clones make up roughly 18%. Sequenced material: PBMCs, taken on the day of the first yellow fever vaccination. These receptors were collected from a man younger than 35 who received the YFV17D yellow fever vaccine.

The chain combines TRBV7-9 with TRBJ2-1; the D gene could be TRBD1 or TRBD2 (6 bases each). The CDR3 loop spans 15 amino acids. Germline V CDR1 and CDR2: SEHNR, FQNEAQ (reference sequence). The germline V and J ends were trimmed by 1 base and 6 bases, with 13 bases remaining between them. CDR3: CASSLGNPGANEQFF. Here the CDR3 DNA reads TGTGCCAGCAGCTTAGGAAACCCGGGGGCCAATGAGCAGTTCTTC.

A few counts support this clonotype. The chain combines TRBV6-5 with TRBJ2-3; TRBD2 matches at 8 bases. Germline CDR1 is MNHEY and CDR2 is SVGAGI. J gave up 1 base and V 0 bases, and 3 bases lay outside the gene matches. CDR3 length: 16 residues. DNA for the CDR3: TGTGCCAGCAGTTACTCTAGCGGGGAAGGCACAGATACGCAGTATTTT. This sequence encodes CASSYSSGEGTDTQYF.

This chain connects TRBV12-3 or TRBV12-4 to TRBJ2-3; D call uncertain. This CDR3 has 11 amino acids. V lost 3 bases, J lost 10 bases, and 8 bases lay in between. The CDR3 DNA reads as TGTGCCAGCAGTTTGGCGAATGCGCAGTATTTT. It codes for CASSLANAQYF.

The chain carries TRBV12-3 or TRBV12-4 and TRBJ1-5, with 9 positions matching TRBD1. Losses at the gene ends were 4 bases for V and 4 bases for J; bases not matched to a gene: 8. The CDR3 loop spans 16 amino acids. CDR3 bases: TGTGCCAGCAGTTCCTCCTGGGACAGGGAAAATCAGCCCCAGCATTTT. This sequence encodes CASSSSWDRENQPQHF.

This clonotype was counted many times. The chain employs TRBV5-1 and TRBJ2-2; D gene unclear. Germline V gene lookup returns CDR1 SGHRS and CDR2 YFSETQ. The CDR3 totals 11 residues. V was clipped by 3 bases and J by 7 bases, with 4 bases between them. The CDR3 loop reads CASSSGGELFF. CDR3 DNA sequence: TGCGCCAGCAGCTCGGGCGGGGAGCTGTTTTTT.

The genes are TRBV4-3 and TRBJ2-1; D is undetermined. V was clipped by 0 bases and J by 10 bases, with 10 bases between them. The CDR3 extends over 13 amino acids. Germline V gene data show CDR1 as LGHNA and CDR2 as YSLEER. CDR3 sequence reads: CASSQDWAGEQFF. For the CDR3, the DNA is TGCGCCAGCAGCCAAGATTGGGCAGGCGAGCAGTTCTTC.

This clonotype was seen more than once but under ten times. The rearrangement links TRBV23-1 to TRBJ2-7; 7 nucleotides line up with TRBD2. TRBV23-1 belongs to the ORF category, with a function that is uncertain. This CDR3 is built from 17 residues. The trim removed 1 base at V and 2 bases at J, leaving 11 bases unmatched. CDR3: CASSQYPGKRGPYEQYV. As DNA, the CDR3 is TGCGCCAGCAGTCAATATCCTGGGAAGCGGGGACCCTACGAGCAGTACGTC.

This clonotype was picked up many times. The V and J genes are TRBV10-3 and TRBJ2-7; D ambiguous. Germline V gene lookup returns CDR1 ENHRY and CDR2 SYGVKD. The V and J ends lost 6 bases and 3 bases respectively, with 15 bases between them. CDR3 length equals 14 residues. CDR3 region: CAIRSGVAGYEQYV. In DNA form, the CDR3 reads TGTGCCATCAGATCTGGAGTTGCCGGCTACGAGCAGTACGTC.

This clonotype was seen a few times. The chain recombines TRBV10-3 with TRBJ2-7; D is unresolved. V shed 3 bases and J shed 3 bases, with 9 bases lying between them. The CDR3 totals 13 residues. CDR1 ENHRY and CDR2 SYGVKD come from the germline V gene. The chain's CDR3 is CAISDPQFYEQYV. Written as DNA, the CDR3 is TGTGCCATCAGTGACCCCCAGTTCTACGAGCAGTACGTC.

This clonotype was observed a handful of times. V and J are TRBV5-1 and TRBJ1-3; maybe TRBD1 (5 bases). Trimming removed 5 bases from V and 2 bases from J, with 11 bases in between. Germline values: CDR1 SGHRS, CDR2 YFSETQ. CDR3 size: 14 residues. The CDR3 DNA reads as TGCGCCAGCAGACCCCAGGGACCTGGAAACACCATATATTTT. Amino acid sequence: CASRPQGPGNTIYF.

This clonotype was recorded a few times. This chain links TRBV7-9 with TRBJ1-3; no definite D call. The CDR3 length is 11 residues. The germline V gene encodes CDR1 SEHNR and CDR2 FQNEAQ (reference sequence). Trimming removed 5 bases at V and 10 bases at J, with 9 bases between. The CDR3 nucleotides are TGTGCCAGCAGCACTAGCGGGACCATATATTTT. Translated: CASSTSGTIYF.

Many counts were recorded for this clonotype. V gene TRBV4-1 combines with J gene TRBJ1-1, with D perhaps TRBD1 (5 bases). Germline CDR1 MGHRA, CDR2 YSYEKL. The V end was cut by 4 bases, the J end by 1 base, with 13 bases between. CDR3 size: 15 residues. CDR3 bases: TGCGCCAGCAGCCGAGGGTTGACAGCGAACACTGAAGCTTTCTTT. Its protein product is CASSRGLTANTEAFF.

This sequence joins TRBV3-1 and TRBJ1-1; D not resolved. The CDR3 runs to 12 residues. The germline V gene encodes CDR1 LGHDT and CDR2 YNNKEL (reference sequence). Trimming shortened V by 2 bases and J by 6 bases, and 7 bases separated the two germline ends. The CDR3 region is CASSQRRAEAFF. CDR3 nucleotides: TGTGCCAGCAGCCAAAGACGGGCTGAAGCTTTCTTT.

The CDR3 bases are TGCAGTGCTAGAGATAGGTCAGAAGTAGAGCAGTTCTTC. It is translated as CSARDRSEVEQFF. The chain has TRBV20-1 and TRBJ2-1; D is undetermined. The CDR3 has 13 residues. The V end was cut by 0 bases, the J end by 10 bases, with 13 bases between. The V gene's germline CDR1 is DFQATT and CDR2 SNEGSKA (reference sequence).

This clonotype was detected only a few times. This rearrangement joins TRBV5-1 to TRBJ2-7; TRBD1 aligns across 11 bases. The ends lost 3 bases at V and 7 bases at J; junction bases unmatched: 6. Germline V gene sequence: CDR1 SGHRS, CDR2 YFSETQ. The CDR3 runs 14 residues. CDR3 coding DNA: TGCGCCAGCAGCTATGGACAGGGGGCTCAAGAGCAGTACGTC. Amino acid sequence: CASSYGQGAQEQYV.

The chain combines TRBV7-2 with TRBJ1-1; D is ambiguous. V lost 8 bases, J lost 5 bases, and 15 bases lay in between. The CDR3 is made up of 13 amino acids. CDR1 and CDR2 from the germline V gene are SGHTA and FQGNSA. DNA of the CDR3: TGTGCCAGCCTTGCGGCGGAGAGGACTGAAGCTTTCTTT. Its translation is CASLAAERTEAFF.

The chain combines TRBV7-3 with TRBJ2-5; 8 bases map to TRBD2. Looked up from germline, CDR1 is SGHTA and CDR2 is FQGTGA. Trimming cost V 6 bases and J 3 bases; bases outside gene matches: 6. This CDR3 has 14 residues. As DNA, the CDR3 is TGTGCCAGCAGATTGAACGGGGGGGAAGAGACCCAGTACTTC. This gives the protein CASRLNGGEETQYF.

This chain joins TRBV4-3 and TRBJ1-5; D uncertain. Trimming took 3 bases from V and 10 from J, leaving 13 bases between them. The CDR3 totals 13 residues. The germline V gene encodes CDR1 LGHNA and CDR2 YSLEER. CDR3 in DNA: TGCGCCAGCAGCCAGGGCAGGTGGGGTCCCCAGCATTTT. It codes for CASSQGRWGPQHF.

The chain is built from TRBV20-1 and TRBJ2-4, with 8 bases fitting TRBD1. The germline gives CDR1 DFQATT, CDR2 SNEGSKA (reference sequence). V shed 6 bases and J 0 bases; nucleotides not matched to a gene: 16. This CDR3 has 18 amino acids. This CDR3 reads CSAIHRGRETIAKNIQYF. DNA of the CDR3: TGCAGTGCAATACACAGGGGGAGAGAAACAATAGCCAAAAACATTCAGTACTTC.

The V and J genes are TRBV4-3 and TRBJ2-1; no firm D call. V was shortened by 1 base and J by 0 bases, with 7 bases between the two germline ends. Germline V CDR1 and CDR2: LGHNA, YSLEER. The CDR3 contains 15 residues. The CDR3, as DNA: TGCGCCAGCAGCCAAGGGCTGAACTCCTACAATGAGCAGTTCTTC. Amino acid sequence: CASSQGLNSYNEQFF.